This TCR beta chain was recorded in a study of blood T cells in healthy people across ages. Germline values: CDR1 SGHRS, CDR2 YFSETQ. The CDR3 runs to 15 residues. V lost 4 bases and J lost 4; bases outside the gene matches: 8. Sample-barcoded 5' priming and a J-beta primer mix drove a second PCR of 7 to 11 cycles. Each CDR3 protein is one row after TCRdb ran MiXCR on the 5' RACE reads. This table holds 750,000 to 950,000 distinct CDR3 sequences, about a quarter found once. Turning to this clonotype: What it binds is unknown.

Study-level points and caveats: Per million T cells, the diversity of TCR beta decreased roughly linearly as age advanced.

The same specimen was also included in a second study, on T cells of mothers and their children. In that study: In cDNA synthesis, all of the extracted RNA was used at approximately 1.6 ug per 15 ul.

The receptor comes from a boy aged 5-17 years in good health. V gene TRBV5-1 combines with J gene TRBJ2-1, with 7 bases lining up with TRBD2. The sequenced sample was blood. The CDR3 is CASSREGLEYNEQFF. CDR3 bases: TGCGCCAGCAGCCGCGAAGGACTAGAGTACAATGAGCAGTTCTTC.